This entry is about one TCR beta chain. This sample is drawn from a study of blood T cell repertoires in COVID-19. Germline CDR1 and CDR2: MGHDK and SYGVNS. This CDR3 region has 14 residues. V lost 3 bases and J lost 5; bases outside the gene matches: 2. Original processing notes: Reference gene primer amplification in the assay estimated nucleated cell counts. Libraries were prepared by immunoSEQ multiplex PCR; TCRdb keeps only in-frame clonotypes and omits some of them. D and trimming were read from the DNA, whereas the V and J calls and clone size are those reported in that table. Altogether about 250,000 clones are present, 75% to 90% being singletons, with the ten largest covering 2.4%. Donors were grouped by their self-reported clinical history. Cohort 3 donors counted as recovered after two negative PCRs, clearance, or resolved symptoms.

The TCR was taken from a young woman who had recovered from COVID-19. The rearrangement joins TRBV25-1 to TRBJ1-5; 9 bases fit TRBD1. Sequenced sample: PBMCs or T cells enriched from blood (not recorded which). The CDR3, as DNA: TGTGCCAGCAGTGATCGACAGGGGGATCAGCCCCAGCATTTT. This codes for CASSDRQGDQPQHF.